The source of this T cell receptor beta chain is a study of blood T cell repertoires in COVID-19. Study summary: T cells, B-cell-depleted T cells, or PBMCs supplied cDNA or gDNA.

Here immunoSEQ multiplex PCR was the method, and the copy in TCRdb shows in-frame clones only, minus some. This sample has approximately 170,000 clones, with about 81% found just once. V shed 3 bases and J 1 base; nucleotides not matched to a gene: 4. Germline CDR1 MNHNS, CDR2 SASEGT. The length of the CDR3 is 15 residues. The rearrangement links TRBV6-1 to TRBJ1-2, with 8 bases fitting TRBD1. The origin of this receptor is a man in his 60s with active or convalescent COVID-19. Source material: peripheral blood. CDR3 protein: CASSDDRGGNYGYTF. The CDR3 DNA reads TGTGCCAGCAGTGACGACAGGGGCGGTAACTATGGCTACACCTTC.